Listed below are T cell receptor beta chains from one sample, sequenced in a study of post-analysis software for immune sequencing data. TCRdb itself ran the PCR reads through MiXCR, one entry per CDR3 protein. The table includes 550,000 to 700,000 distinct CDR3 sequences, around 47% detected once. Sequencing used blood. These receptors came from a girl aged 10 to 17 with multiple sclerosis. The CDR3 runs from the conserved cysteine through the conserved F or W. D genes are given only for firm matches. Rows may omit the clone size; those that give it use once, few, many or a size class.

size: -; D: TRBD2; V: TRBV20-1; J: TRBJ2-3; DNA: TGCAGTGCTCCTAGCGGGACTAGCACAGATACGCAGTATTTT; CDR3: CSAPSGTSTDTQYF
size: -; D: -; V: TRBV4-1; J: TRBJ1-2; DNA: TGCGCCAGCAGCCAAGAAGCAGGGTCCCCTATTCGCTACACCTTC; CDR3: CASSQEAGSPIRYTF
size: -; D: TRBD2; V: TRBV4-1; J: TRBJ2-5; DNA: TGCGCCAGCAGCCAAGGTTACCCGGGGGGGCCGGAGACCCAGTACTTC; CDR3: CASSQGYPGGPETQYF
size: few; D: TRBD1; V: TRBV7-2; J: TRBJ2-3; DNA: TGTGCCAGCAGCTTCGACAGGGCGAGCACAGATACGCAGTATTTT; CDR3: CASSFDRASTDTQYF
size: -; D: -; V: TRBV20-1; J: TRBJ2-5; DNA: TGCAGTTCAAATGGAGATTTCGGGAGTGGGACCCAGTACTTC; CDR3: CSSNGDFGSGTQYF
size: -; D: TRBD2; V: TRBV7-2; J: TRBJ2-1; DNA: TGTGCCAGCAGCATGGAGACTAGCGGGAGCGCTGAGCAGTTCTTC; CDR3: CASSMETSGSAEQFF
size: -; D: -; V: TRBV20-1; J: TRBJ2-5; DNA: TGCAGTGCTAGCCCCTCAGAGACCCAGTACTTC; CDR3: CSASPSETQYF
size: -; D: TRBD1; V: TRBV7-2; J: TRBJ2-2; DNA: TGTGCCAGCAGCGTATCCGGGACAGGGGGCACCGGGGAGCTGTTTTTT; CDR3: CASSVSGTGGTGELFF
size: -; D: -; V: TRBV12-3/TRBV12-4; J: TRBJ1-1; DNA: TGTGCCAGCAGTGGCTATTGGGAGGGCAACACTGAAGCTTTCTTT; CDR3: CASSGYWEGNTEAFF
size: few; D: -; V: TRBV7-8; J: TRBJ2-7; DNA: TGTGCCAGCAGCTGGACTTACTCCTACGAGCAGTACTTC; CDR3: CASSWTYSYEQYF
size: -; D: TRBD2; V: TRBV4-2; J: TRBJ2-1; DNA: TGTGCCAGCAGCCAAGTACCCGGGCTAGCGGGAGCTAATGAGCAGTTCTTC; CDR3: CASSQVPGLAGANEQFF
size: many; D: TRBD1; V: TRBV6-5; J: TRBJ2-5; DNA: TGTGCCAGCAGTGACAGGGGGCTGGGGGAGACCCAGTACTTC; CDR3: CASSDRGLGETQYF
size: -; D: -; V: TRBV7-9; J: TRBJ2-4; DNA: TGTGCCAGCAGCTTTGGGGGTACCAAAAACATTCAGTACTTC; CDR3: CASSFGGTKNIQYF
size: -; D: -; V: TRBV7-2; J: TRBJ1-2; DNA: TGTGCCAGCAGCCCCTTGGAGGGGGTCTATGGCTACACCTTC; CDR3: CASSPLEGVYGYTF
size: few; D: -; V: TRBV5-6; J: TRBJ2-1; DNA: TGTACCAGCAGGGACTTAACCTACAATGAGCAGTTCTTC; CDR3: CTSRDLTYNEQFF
size: -; D: TRBD2; V: TRBV6-1; J: TRBJ2-4; DNA: TGTGCCAGCAGTGCCCTAGCGGGAGGTGACGAGCGGTACTTC; CDR3: CASSALAGGDERYF
size: -; D: -; V: TRBV11-2; J: TRBJ1-6; DNA: TGTGCCAGCAGCTTAGAGGTTTCACCCCTCCACTTT; CDR3: CASSLEVSPLHF
size: -; D: TRBD1; V: TRBV7-2; J: TRBJ2-7; DNA: TGTGCCAGCAGCGTAGGACAGGGGATATACGAGCAGTACTTC; CDR3: CASSVGQGIYEQYF
size: -; D: TRBD2; V: TRBV6-2/TRBV6-3; J: TRBJ2-1; DNA: TGTGCCAGCAGCTTATCTAGCGGGTCCCGCGGGAACAATGAGCAGTTCTTC; CDR3: CASSLSSGSRGNNEQFF
size: -; D: -; V: TRBV7-2; J: TRBJ2-3; DNA: TGTGCCAGCAGCTTAATTAAAGGGGATACGCAGTATTTT; CDR3: CASSLIKGDTQYF
size: few; D: TRBD1; V: TRBV20-1; J: TRBJ1-2; DNA: TGCAGTGCGGGGACAGGGGGCGCTTATGGCTACACCTTC; CDR3: CSAGTGGAYGYTF
size: few; D: -; V: TRBV10-3; J: TRBJ2-1; DNA: TGTGCCATCAGTGGGGTTACAAATGAGCAGTTCTTC; CDR3: CAISGVTNEQFF
size: few; D: -; V: TRBV2; J: TRBJ2-6; DNA: TGTGCCAGCAGTGAAGGGGGGGGCTCGCTATCTGGGGCCAACGTCCTGACTTTC; CDR3: CASSEGGGSLSGANVLTF
size: -; D: TRBD2; V: TRBV12-3/TRBV12-4; J: TRBJ2-3; DNA: TGTGCCAGCAGTTTAACTAGCGGGAGAGGTAGGGATACGCAGTATTTT; CDR3: CASSLTSGRGRDTQYF
size: -; D: -; V: TRBV7-9; J: TRBJ1-1; DNA: TGTGCCAGCAGCTTATCCATCGCTGAAGCTTTCTTT; CDR3: CASSLSIAEAFF
size: -; D: TRBD2; V: TRBV12-3/TRBV12-4; J: TRBJ2-3; DNA: TGTGCCAGCGGGGACGCCCTAGCGGGAGGCACAGATACGCAGTATTTT; CDR3: CASGDALAGGTDTQYF
size: -; D: TRBD2; V: TRBV12-5; J: TRBJ2-3; DNA: TGTGCTAGTACTGCGGGAGCACCCACAGATACGCAGTATTTT; CDR3: CASTAGAPTDTQYF
size: once; D: TRBD2; V: TRBV9; J: TRBJ2-7; DNA: TGTGCCAGCAGCTCCGGGGGGGCGCGGTCCGAGCAGTACTTC; CDR3: CASSSGGARSEQYF
size: -; D: TRBD2; V: TRBV6-1; J: TRBJ2-5; DNA: TGTGCCAGCAGTGAAAATTGGGCTAGCGGGTACCAAGAGACCCAGTACTTC; CDR3: CASSENWASGYQETQYF
size: -; D: TRBD1; V: TRBV10-3; J: TRBJ1-1; DNA: TGTGCCATCAGACTTACAGGGGAATCCCACACTGAAGCTTTCTTT; CDR3: CAIRLTGESHTEAFF
size: few; D: -; V: TRBV4-1; J: TRBJ1-1; DNA: TGCGCCAGCAGCCCTCAAGAGGGGAGTGCTGAAGCTTTCTTT; CDR3: CASSPQEGSAEAFF
size: -; D: -; V: TRBV6-6; J: TRBJ2-7; DNA: TGTGCCAGCAGTTACACCGGGAAGTGGTCCTACGAGCAGTACTTC; CDR3: CASSYTGKWSYEQYF
size: few; D: TRBD2; V: TRBV4-1; J: TRBJ2-5; DNA: TGCGCCAGCAGCCAAGCACTAGCGGGAGGACAAGAGACCCAGTACTTC; CDR3: CASSQALAGGQETQYF
size: -; D: -; V: TRBV4-2; J: TRBJ1-5; DNA: TGTGCCAGCAGCCAAGAGCGACAGTGGATTGGTCAGCCCCAGCATTTT; CDR3: CASSQERQWIGQPQHF
size: -; D: -; V: TRBV6-2/TRBV6-3; J: TRBJ2-7; DNA: TGTGCCAGCAGTTACGGGCTAGCAGGGCCCAACGAGCAGTACTTC; CDR3: CASSYGLAGPNEQYF
size: -; D: -; V: TRBV7-2; J: TRBJ2-7; DNA: TGTACCAGCGCCGGATTCCGAACCTACGAGCAGTACTTC; CDR3: CTSAGFRTYEQYF
size: -; D: TRBD2; V: TRBV12-3/TRBV12-4; J: TRBJ2-3; DNA: TGTGCCAGCAGGGCCCCGGGGGGAGTGGATACGCAGTATTTT; CDR3: CASRAPGGVDTQYF
size: few; D: -; V: TRBV12-3/TRBV12-4; J: TRBJ1-2; DNA: TGTGCCAGCAGCCCCCGGGCTGGCTACACCTTC; CDR3: CASSPRAGYTF
size: -; D: TRBD2; V: TRBV12-3/TRBV12-4; J: TRBJ2-5; DNA: TGTGCCAGCAGTTTACGGGGACTAGCGGGAGGTAGAAAGACCCAGTACTTC; CDR3: CASSLRGLAGGRKTQYF
size: -; D: -; V: TRBV6-1; J: TRBJ2-1; DNA: TGTGCCAGCAGTGGCGGGACGAGGGGAAATGAGCAGTTCTTC; CDR3: CASSGGTRGNEQFF
size: -; D: -; V: TRBV11-3; J: TRBJ2-7; DNA: TGTGCCAGCAGCTTAAGAGAGGGGCTTCTGGACGAGCAGTACTTC; CDR3: CASSLREGLLDEQYF
size: -; D: -; V: TRBV4-1; J: TRBJ2-7; DNA: TGCGCCAGCAGTCTGGGGCATCGGAGCGAGCAGTACTTC; CDR3: CASSLGHRSEQYF